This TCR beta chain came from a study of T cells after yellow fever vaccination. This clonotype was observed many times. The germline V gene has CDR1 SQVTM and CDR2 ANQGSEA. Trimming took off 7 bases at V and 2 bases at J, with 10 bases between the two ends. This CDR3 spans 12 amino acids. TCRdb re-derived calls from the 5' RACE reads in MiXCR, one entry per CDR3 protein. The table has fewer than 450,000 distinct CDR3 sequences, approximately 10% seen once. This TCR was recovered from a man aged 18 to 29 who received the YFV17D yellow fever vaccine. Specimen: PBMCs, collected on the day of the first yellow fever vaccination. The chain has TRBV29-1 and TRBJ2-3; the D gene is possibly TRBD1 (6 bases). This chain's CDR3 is CSARTDTDTQYF. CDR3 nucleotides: TGCAGCGCCCGGACAGACACAGATACGCAGTATTTT.